This TCR beta chain was identified during a study of blood T cell repertoires in COVID-19 (dated by TCRdb to about 2020). About the study as a whole: The collaborator samples originated in the United States, Italy and Spain and spanned the acute and convalescent phases of COVID-19. The material from the prospective study consisted of cDNA or gDNA derived from T cells, B-cell-depleted T cells, or PBMCs. The dataset comprised deeply sampled blood TCRbeta repertoires from subjects exposed to, actively infected with, or recovered from COVID-19. The repertoires were released in a freely available public database intended as a resource for research on the immune response to SARS-CoV-2. Samples came from the ongoing ImmuneRACE study (first 160 participants) plus 1,254 subjects from 6 global collaborators. A de-identified subject ID, COVID-19 status, age in years and sex were almost always included in the sample metadata. Where available, HLA class I and class II types were obtained from metadata supplied by the sample provider rather than from assay-based typing.

Looking up the germline V gene (reference sequence) yields CDR1 SGHNT and CDR2 YYREEE. The CDR3 runs 15 residues from the cysteine to the phenylalanine. The DNA shown is the 45-base CDR3, in frame from base 1. V and J lose 4 bases and 4 bases, and a span of 17 bases separates them. Summary of the overall study and its limitations: The amount of clinical and demographic metadata varied by source and participant and was provided uncurated.

TCRbeta CDR3 regions were amplified from genomic DNA by means of the immunoSEQ Assay, a bias-controlled multiplex PCR. Per the authors' processing: The number of nucleated cells in each sample was estimated by amplification of reference gene primers within the assay. To quantify the absolute abundance of each unique TCRbeta CDR3 rearrangement, sequence reads were collapsed and filtered. For each sample, productive Simpson clonality was calculated by taking the square root of Simpson's diversity index across productive rearrangements. This immuneACCESS table, as held by TCRdb, lists in-frame sequences with V and J called but not all clones. Of the missing ones, under half trace to an unresolved V gene in checked studies; the others have no known cause. V and J calls and clone size come straight from that table; D and trimming were deduced from the DNA. For this sample there are approximately 490,000 clones; 87% appear just once. The ten largest clones take up around 0.7% of the sample.

This clone was counted once. The antigen it recognizes is unknown. No clone much larger than this one lies a single base away; base qualities are absent. In the prospective study, participants were about 18 to 95 years old, resided in fewer than 25 geographic areas of the United States, and were enrolled through a virtual design. To assign participants to cohorts, the prospective study relied on clinical history that participants themselves reported in a screening survey and a study questionnaire. Recovered participants in ImmuneRACE Cohort 3 were defined as having two consecutive negative NP/OP PCR tests, clearance from a healthcare professional, or resolution of symptoms. In the prospective study, whole blood, serum and a nasopharyngeal or oropharyngeal swab were collected from each participant by mobile phlebotomists. Additional blood draws and questionnaires over an approximately 2-month period could optionally be provided by prospective study participants. Before DNA extraction, blood samples from the prospective study were shipped at room temperature or frozen.

The sequencing sample was made of PBMCs or T cells enriched from blood (not recorded which). The rearranged chain carries TRBV5-4 and TRBJ1-1, and possibly TRBD1, on 5 matching bases. The receptor comes from a woman younger than 30 who had recovered from COVID-19. Here is the DNA: TGTGCCAGCAGCCCCCGGGCTTCCGGGGGCACTGAAGCTTTCTTT. It specifies CASSPRASGGTEAFF.